A single sample gave rise to the 27 T cell receptor beta chains below, sequenced in a study of cytomegalovirus exposure and HLA in healthy donors. With 60 Vbeta and 13 Jbeta primers, the PCR was carried out. This table comes from immunoSEQ multiplex PCR, and its TCRdb copy is limited to in-frame clones, with some not included. Among some 120,000 clones listed, around 80% were seen once. The sequenced sample was PBMCs. These receptors all stem from a woman between 45 and 65 years old in good health and CMV-seropositive.

This sequence joins TRBV5-4 and TRBJ2-5; TRBD1 is a possible D gene (5 bases). Trimming shortened V by 0 bases and J by 5 bases, and 14 bases separated the two germline ends. Germline V gene sequence: CDR1 SGHNT, CDR2 YYREEE (reference sequence). This CDR3 is built from 15 residues. The CDR3 is CASSLVRQGGETQYF. In DNA form, the CDR3 reads TGTGCCAGCAGCTTGGTTAGGCAGGGTGGCGAGACCCAGTACTTC.

A few counts support this clone. This chain joins TRBV6-1 and TRBJ1-3; D remains unclear. The CDR3 sequence is 14 residues long. Trimming cost V 3 bases and J 1 base, with 7 bases left between them. Germline assignment: CDR1 MNHNS and CDR2 SASEGT. CDR3 residues: CASSDGGSGNTIYF. DNA for the CDR3: TGTGCCAGCAGTGATGGAGGATCTGGAAACACCATATATTTT.

The chain employs TRBV6-1 and TRBJ2-1; 11 bases are a match to TRBD2. Germline lookup yields CDR1 MNHNS and CDR2 SASEGT. CDR3 length: 15 residues. The V segment lost 6 bases and the J segment 8 bases; nucleotides outside the gene matches: 9. Here the CDR3 DNA reads TGTGCCAGCAGGGCACTAGCGGGAGCTCTCCATGAGCAGTTCTTC. Translation: CASRALAGALHEQFF.

The gene calls are TRBV4-1 and TRBJ2-5, with TRBD2 as a possible D gene (6 bases). Germline CDR1 reads MGHRA; CDR2 reads YSYEKL. V gave up 0 bases and J gave up 5 bases, with 13 bases separating them. The CDR3 sequence is 15 residues long. CDR3 residues: CASSQDQTAGETQYF. For the CDR3, the DNA is TGCGCCAGCAGCCAAGACCAGACCGCGGGGGAGACCCAGTACTTC.

Comments on this clone: Other DNA sequences within the sample encode an identical CDR3. The V gene is TRBV5-1, the J gene TRBJ2-5; weak D call: TRBD1 (5 bases). The V end was cut by 5 bases, the J end by 1 base, with 6 bases between. The CDR3 covers 12 residues. Germline lookup yields CDR1 SGHRS and CDR2 YFSETQ. The chain's CDR3 is CASSQGQETQYF. CDR3 DNA: TGCGCCAGCAGTCAGGGCCAAGAGACCCAGTACTTC.

The rearrangement joins TRBV27 to TRBJ2-7, with TRBD2 matching over 8 bases. The V and J ends lost 2 bases and 3 bases, in that order; junction bases with no gene match: 9. This CDR3 region has 16 residues. Germline V CDR1 and CDR2: MNHEY, SMNVEV (reference sequence). The chain's CDR3 is CASSLRPTGGNYEQYF. The DNA of the CDR3 is TGTGCCAGCAGTTTACGCCCGACGGGAGGGAACTACGAGCAGTACTTC.

The chain recombines TRBV19 with TRBJ2-1; the D is unclear. With 5 bases removed from V and 1 base from J, the gap between germline ends came to 15 bases. This CDR3 has 16 amino acids. CDR1 is LNHDA and CDR2 is SQIVND in the germline V gene (reference sequence). This CDR3 is CASSLTTTPSYNEQFF. The DNA of the CDR3 is TGTGCCAGTAGTCTAACCACTACGCCTTCCTACAATGAGCAGTTCTTC.

The rearrangement uses TRBV7-8 and TRBJ2-7; TRBD2 agrees at 10 bases. Trimming at V came to 0 bases and at J to 5 bases, leaving 13 bases not matched to a gene. Germline V gene data show CDR1 as SGHVS and CDR2 as FQNEAQ. This CDR3 is 18 amino acids long. CDR3 sequence (DNA): TGTGCCAGCAGCTTAGCACCTCTAAGTCTAGCGGGGGTTAACGAGCAGTACTTC. It is translated as CASSLAPLSLAGVNEQYF.

The chain couples TRBV15 to TRBJ1-2; 10 nucleotides align to TRBD1. The CDR3 runs 15 residues. Losses at the gene ends were 3 bases for V and 5 bases for J; bases not matched to a gene: 6. Germline CDR1 is LNHNV and CDR2 is YYDKDF (reference sequence). The CDR3 sequence: CATSRSDRGFYGYTF. DNA of the CDR3: TGTGCCACCAGCAGGTCGGACAGGGGGTTTTATGGCTACACCTTC.

The chain is built from TRBV6-1 and TRBJ2-7; 9 bases are shared with TRBD1. Per the germline V gene, CDR1 is MNHNS and CDR2 is SASEGT. The CDR3 runs to 14 residues. The ends lost 2 bases at V and 4 bases at J; junction bases unmatched: 3. In nucleotides, the CDR3 is TGTGCCAGCAGTGAACCTGGGACAGGGTACGAGCAGTACTTC. It translates to CASSEPGTGYEQYF.

The genes are TRBV6-5 and TRBJ2-1; 9 bases align to TRBD1. The germline V gene encodes CDR1 MNHEY and CDR2 SVGAGI. V shed 6 bases and J 3 bases; nucleotides not matched to a gene: 3. The CDR3 consists of 14 residues. The CDR3 sequence: CASRRDRDYNEQFF. The CDR3 nucleotides read TGTGCCAGCAGGCGGGACAGGGACTACAATGAGCAGTTCTTC.

This chain links TRBV13 with TRBJ2-7, with a weak D call TRBD2 (5 bases). The CDR3 sequence is 13 residues long. The germline gives CDR1 PRHDT, CDR2 FYEKMQ (reference sequence). V was cut by 6 bases and J by 5 bases, with 14 bases left in between. The CDR3 bases are TGTGCCAGCAGACTCACGTACGGGAACGAGCAGTACTTC. Its translation: CASRLTYGNEQYF.

The chain has TRBV30 and TRBJ2-3, with D possibly being TRBD2 (6 bases). Trimming removed 4 bases from V and 4 bases from J, with 15 bases in between. CDR1 and CDR2 (germline): GTSNPN, SVGIG (reference sequence). The CDR3 is 14 amino acids. CDR3 region: CAWNRGSRADTQYF. The CDR3 DNA follows: TGTGCCTGGAATCGGGGGTCCCGCGCAGATACGCAGTATTTT.

This sequence joins TRBV27 and TRBJ2-1; 13 nucleotides align to TRBD2. CDR1 is MNHEY, CDR2 SMNVEV, per germline (reference sequence). The CDR3 length is 18 residues. Trimming at V came to 8 bases and at J to 9 bases, leaving 19 bases not matched to a gene. CDR3 DNA: TGTGCCAGCGCAAAATATGTTCGGACTAGCGGGAGAGGTGGTGAGCAGTTCTTC. It encodes CASAKYVRTSGRGGEQFF.

This chain joins TRBV19 and TRBJ2-1; tentative D call: TRBD2 (5 bases). V was shortened by 3 bases and J by 7 bases, with 16 bases between the two germline ends. This CDR3 has 15 residues. CDR1 is LNHDA, CDR2 SQIVND, per germline (reference sequence). The CDR3 here is CASSMATTVGNEQFF. Written as DNA, the CDR3 is TGTGCCAGTAGTATGGCGACTACCGTTGGGAATGAGCAGTTCTTC.

This sequence joins TRBV5-4 and TRBJ1-1; the match to TRBD1 covers 9 bases. The V and J ends lost 6 bases and 5 bases, in that order; junction bases with no gene match: 11. The CDR3 sequence is 15 residues long. Germline lookup yields CDR1 SGHNT and CDR2 YYREEE (reference sequence). Here the CDR3 reads CASISNRGPETEAFF. CDR3 nucleotides: TGTGCCAGCATTTCGAACAGGGGGCCAGAAACTGAAGCTTTCTTT.

This clone was observed a handful of times. The chain has TRBV5-1 and TRBJ1-3; TRBD1 aligns across 9 bases. Germline CDR1 and CDR2: SGHRS and YFSETQ. Trimming took 4 bases from V and 9 from J; bases not matched to a gene: 5. CDR3 length: 13 residues. DNA for the CDR3: TGCGCCAGCAGCCGGGACAGGGAGGCCACCATATATTTT. Translation: CASSRDREATIYF.

The V gene is TRBV9, the J gene TRBJ2-1, with TRBD2 matching over 12 bases. The germline CDR1 and CDR2 sequences are SGDLS and YYNGEE. The J segment lost 0 bases and the V segment lost 0 bases, leaving 10 bases of the junction unmatched. This CDR3 contains 20 residues. Here the CDR3 DNA reads TGTGCCAGCAGCGTAGGTGGTGGAGCTAGCGGGGGGGACTCCTACAATGAGCAGTTCTTC. It encodes CASSVGGGASGGDSYNEQFF.

The chain links TRBV11-1 to TRBJ2-1; a possible D gene is TRBD2 (5 bases). This CDR3 is built from 12 residues. V was pared by 5 bases and J by 9 bases, with 11 bases between. Germline V CDR1 and CDR2: SGHAT, FQDESV (reference sequence). CDR3 amino acids: CASSIHRGEQFF. CDR3 DNA: TGTGCCAGCAGCATCCATCGGGGTGAGCAGTTCTTC.

The chain joins TRBV2 to TRBJ1-2; 9 bases map to TRBD1. The ends lost 6 bases at V and 7 bases at J; junction bases unmatched: 9. There are 14 residues in the CDR3. Germline loops: CDR1 SNHLY, CDR2 FYNNEI. The chain's CDR3 is CASRATGGRGGYTF. In DNA form, the CDR3 reads TGTGCCAGCAGAGCTACAGGGGGCAGGGGTGGCTACACCTTC.

V usage is TRBV7-2 and J usage is TRBJ1-2, with 9 bases fitting TRBD1. With 5 bases clipped from V and 8 bases from J, the junction kept 15 bases outside the gene matches. Germline V gene sequence: CDR1 SGHTA, CDR2 FQGNSA. This CDR3 comprises 16 residues. The DNA for the CDR3 is TGTGCCAGCAGCCCGGTCGGTAGGACAGGGGACGAAGGCTACACCTTC. As protein: CASSPVGRTGDEGYTF.

The chain employs TRBV30 and TRBJ1-2, with a tentative D call TRBD1 (6 bases). Germline-derived CDR1 and CDR2 are GTSNPN and SVGIG (reference sequence). The CDR3 extends over 14 amino acids. The V and J ends lost 3 bases and 4 bases respectively, with 15 bases between them. This CDR3 reads CAWSRGAITYGYTF. CDR3 bases: TGTGCCTGGAGCAGGGGCGCCATTACCTATGGCTACACCTTC.

This clone was seen just once. The chain uses TRBV18 and TRBJ2-1; 12 bases match TRBD2. The germline gives CDR1 KGHSH, CDR2 LQKENI. There are 17 residues in the CDR3. After removal of 5 bases from V and 1 base from J, the junction contained 6 bases not matched to a gene. The CDR3 sequence is CASSTRLAGVSYNEQFF. The CDR3 DNA reads TGTGCCAGCTCAACAAGACTAGCGGGAGTTTCCTACAATGAGCAGTTCTTC.

The chain uses TRBV5-4 and TRBJ2-1; 12 nucleotides agree with TRBD2. The CDR3 is 15 amino acids. The germline V gene has CDR1 SGHNT and CDR2 YYREEE (reference sequence). V shed 3 bases and J 6 bases; nucleotides not matched to a gene: 4. The CDR3 loop is CASSSSGGARNEQFF. DNA for the CDR3: TGTGCCAGCAGCTCTAGCGGGGGGGCCCGCAATGAGCAGTTCTTC.

This rearrangement joins TRBV4-1 to TRBJ2-7; 7 positions agree with TRBD2. Germline CDR1 MGHRA, CDR2 YSYEKL. The V and J ends lost 1 base and 1 base, in that order; junction bases with no gene match: 7. The CDR3 is 16 residues long. DNA for the CDR3: TGCGCCAGCAGCCAAGCTCTAGCGGTCCCTTCCTACGAGCAGTACTTC. Encoded protein: CASSQALAVPSYEQYF.

V is TRBV18 and J is TRBJ1-1; no definite D call. Germline V gene lookup returns CDR1 KGHSH and CDR2 LQKENI. This CDR3 region has 15 residues. The V end lost 0 bases, the J end lost 2 bases, and 10 bases lay between the germline ends. CDR3 amino acids: CASSPPNQANTEAFF. CDR3 nucleotides: TGTGCCAGCTCACCACCGAACCAGGCCAACACTGAAGCTTTCTTT.

The chain uses TRBV6-5 and TRBJ2-2; D uncertain. The CDR3 has 14 amino acids. Trimming took off 10 bases at V and 4 bases at J, with 16 bases between the two ends. From germline, CDR1 is MNHEY and CDR2 SVGAGI. CDR3 nucleotide sequence: TGTGCCATCGCCCACAGTTCCGGCACCGGGGAGCTGTTTTTT. This translates into CAIAHSSGTGELFF.